This TCR beta chain stems from a study of vaccination effects on CD4 cells after COVID-19. Study as a whole: After expansion with viral peptide pools in the ViraFEST assay, antigen-specific CD4+ T cells were sequenced. Vaccination of participants consisted of two doses of either the BNT162b2 or mRNA-1273 vaccine. Peptides at around 10 ug/ml and IL-2 at 10 IU/ml were added to 1.5 million to 2 million PBMC per well.

When less than 12 days of culture had elapsed, CD4+ T cells were isolated. V lost 1 base and J 0 bases, leaving 9 bases between the germline ends. The CDR3 contains 15 residues. CDR1 and CDR2 from the germline V gene are LNHNV and YYDKDF (reference sequence). Data came from immunoSEQ multiplex PCR; TCRdb stores just in-frame clones and leaves some out. The sample has more than 35,000 clones; 65% to 70% are singletons. A word on this clone: Its antigen remains unknown.

Sequencing used CD4+ T cells from PBMCs cultured without peptide, obtained before COVID-19 vaccination. This clonotype originated in a human donor who received a COVID-19 vaccine. The V gene is TRBV15, the J gene TRBJ2-5; D may be TRBD1 (5 bases). The CDR3 is CATSRGGWDQETQYF. The CDR3 nucleotides are TGTGCCACCAGCAGAGGGGGCTGGGACCAAGAGACCCAGTACTTC.